One and the same sample provided the 12 T cell receptor beta chains below, sequenced in a study of glioma-infiltrating T cells after dendritic cell vaccination. The repertoire was sequenced with immunoSEQ multiplex PCR; TCRdb's copy has only in-frame clones and lacks some. The sample consists of over 55,000 clones, 65% to 90% of them appearing once. The source was blood, collected before dendritic cell vaccination. The receptor source for this set is a human donor with glioblastoma.

The CDR3, as DNA: TGTGCCAGCAGCCACCAGGGGGCCCAGCATTTT. Translating it yields CASSHQGAQHF. The chain uses TRBV6-1 and TRBJ1-5; TRBD1 agrees at 7 bases. The CDR3 spans 11 residues. The trim removed 6 bases at V and 11 bases at J, leaving 4 bases unmatched. Germline CDR1 and CDR2: MNHNS and SASEGT.

The rearrangement uses TRBV27 and TRBJ2-2; TRBD2 is a possible D gene (5 bases). The V end was cut by 8 bases, the J end by 3 bases, with 13 bases between. This CDR3 has 14 amino acids. The germline V gene encodes CDR1 MNHEY and CDR2 SMNVEV (reference sequence). The CDR3 loop reads CASGSDPYTGELFF. The CDR3 region has the DNA TGTGCCAGCGGGAGTGATCCCTACACCGGGGAGCTGTTTTTT.

The chain has TRBV12-5 and TRBJ1-1, with TRBD1 matching over 8 bases. Germline values: CDR1 LGHNT, CDR2 FRNRAP. The CDR3 runs to 13 residues. Germline trimming cut 2 bases from V and 8 bases from J; bases unmatched to any gene: 4. CDR3 amino acids: CASGLIQGAEAFF. The CDR3, as DNA: TGTGCTAGTGGTTTGATCCAGGGGGCGGAAGCTTTCTTT.

Concerning this clone itself: At the DNA level, this CDR3 is encoded by other sequences in the same sample as well. V gene TRBV5-1 combines with J gene TRBJ1-4, with D perhaps TRBD1 (5 bases). CDR1 is SGHRS and CDR2 is YFSETQ in the germline V gene. V lost 3 bases and J lost 2, with 8 bases in between. CDR3 size: 14 residues. Written as DNA, the CDR3 is TGCGCCAGCAGCTCGCAGGGTACTAATGAAAAACTGTTTTTT. This translates into CASSSQGTNEKLFF.

The chain employs TRBV15 and TRBJ1-5; D unclear. Trimming removed 0 bases at V and 3 bases at J, with 9 bases between. CDR3 size: 15 residues. Germline CDR1 and CDR2: LNHNV and YYDKDF (reference sequence). The CDR3 DNA follows: TGTGCCACCAGCAGAGATGGTCTAATCAATCAGCCCCAGCATTTT. Encoded protein: CATSRDGLINQPQHF.

This chain joins TRBV29-1 and TRBJ1-1; TRBD1 agrees at 9 bases. CDR1 SQVTM and CDR2 ANQGSEA come from the germline V gene. This CDR3 is built from 13 residues. With 7 bases clipped from V and 4 bases from J, the junction kept 7 bases outside the gene matches. CDR3: CSDTGTGITEAFF. Written as DNA, the CDR3 is TGCAGCGACACCGGGACAGGGATCACTGAAGCTTTCTTT. Full variable domain (remainder filled in from reference TRBV29-1 and TRBJ1-1): SAVISQKPSRDICQRGTSLTIQCQVDSQVTMMFWYRQQPGQSLTLIATANQGSEATYESGFVIDKFPISRPNLTFSTLTVSNMSPEDSSIYLCSDTGTGITEAFFGQGTRLTVV.

The rearrangement joins TRBV19 to TRBJ2-7; D perhaps matches TRBD1 (5 bases). The CDR3 is 15 residues long. The germline CDR1 and CDR2 sequences are LNHDA and SQIVND (reference sequence). Trimming removed 5 bases at V and 0 bases at J, with 14 bases between. CDR3 bases: TGTGCCAGTAGTCCACAGCCCGACAGCTCCTACGAGCAGTACTTC. Its protein product is CASSPQPDSSYEQYF.

This rearrangement joins TRBV25-1 to TRBJ1-4; 8 bases map to TRBD1. Germline CDR1 and CDR2: MGHDK and SYGVNS. V trimming: 8 bases; J trimming: 8 bases; junction bases outside the gene matches: 10. The CDR3 runs 14 residues. This CDR3 reads CASAPGQAGEKLFF. CDR3 nucleotides: TGTGCCAGCGCTCCGGGACAGGCGGGAGAAAAACTGTTTTTT.

The J gene is TRBJ1-1, the V gene TRBV11-2; TRBD1 matches 7 bases. The CDR3 runs to 15 residues. Losses at the gene ends were 5 bases for V and 4 bases for J; bases not matched to a gene: 10. Germline CDR1 and CDR2: SGHAT and FQNNGV. The CDR3 nucleotides are TGTGCCAGCAGCCAAGGCCCAGGGGGGAGCACTGAAGCTTTCTTT. As protein: CASSQGPGGSTEAFF.

The chain carries TRBV2 and TRBJ2-1; 12 nucleotides line up with TRBD2. Looked up from germline, CDR1 is SNHLY and CDR2 is FYNNEI. CDR3 length equals 16 residues. Trimming at V came to 3 bases and at J to 16 bases, leaving 16 bases not matched to a gene. The CDR3 sequence: CASSEGVGWTSGEFFF. The CDR3 DNA reads as TGTGCCAGCAGTGAGGGCGTAGGCTGGACTAGCGGGGAGTTTTTCTTC.

The table lists this clone with a count of one. This sequence joins TRBV5-8 and TRBJ1-6, with TRBD1 identical over 10 bases. Per the germline V gene, CDR1 is SGHTS and CDR2 is YDEGEE. The CDR3 is 13 amino acids. After removal of 4 bases from V and 11 bases from J, the junction contained 3 bases not matched to a gene. The CDR3 nucleotides are TGTGCCAGCAGCCGGGACAGGGGAACACCCCTCCACTTT. Its translation is CASSRDRGTPLHF. Using reference TRBV5-8 and TRBJ1-6 for the parts outside the CDR3, the full variable domain is EAGVTQSPTHLIKTRGQQATLRCSPISGHTSVYWYQQALGLGLQFLLWYDEGEERNRGNFPPRFSGRQFPNYSSELNVNALELEDSALYLCASSRDRGTPLHFGNGTRLTVT.

This clone was detected once. The rearrangement uses TRBV18 and TRBJ2-7, with D perhaps TRBD2 (6 bases). The CDR3 has 14 amino acids. Trimming removed 2 bases at V and 1 base at J, with 9 bases between. Germline CDR1 is KGHSH and CDR2 is LQKENI. The CDR3 region has the DNA TGTGCCAGCTCACCAAGTCGGGGGTCCTACGAGCAGTACTTC. It codes for CASSPSRGSYEQYF.